Below are 28 T cell receptor beta chains sequenced from a single sample in a study of T cells in Graves' hyperthyroidism and ophthalmopathy. Amplification of TCR beta CDR3 regions was performed using RNA transcripts as template. During a first-round RT-PCR of the TCR CDR3, the HTBI primer set was used. TCRdb re-derived calls from the multiplex PCR reads in MiXCR, one entry per CDR3 protein. The sample lists about 290,000 distinct CDR3 sequences, 10% to 15% occurring once. Sequences were obtained from blood. The receptor set was obtained from a woman aged 30 to 39 with Graves' hyperthyroidism that later progressed to Graves' ophthalmopathy.

This clonotype was observed many times. This chain uses TRBV28 with TRBJ2-7, with D possibly TRBD1 on 5 matching bases. Looked up from germline, CDR1 is MDHEN and CDR2 is SYDVKM. Trimming cost V 3 bases and J 4 bases, with 13 bases left between them. CDR3 length equals 14 residues. The CDR3 here is CASSFQGIEYEQYF. The CDR3 region has the DNA TGTGCCAGCAGTTTCCAGGGAATTGAGTACGAGCAGTACTTC.

In its sample, this clonotype was seen many times. This chain connects TRBV29-1 to TRBJ2-5; D is undetermined. The V end lost 0 bases, the J end lost 11 bases, and 7 bases lay between the germline ends. Germline values: CDR1 SQVTM, CDR2 ANQGSEA. The CDR3 contains 10 residues. This CDR3 reads CSVEDMGQYF. CDR3 coding DNA: TGCAGCGTTGAAGATATGGGACAGTACTTC.

There are many counts of this clonotype. The chain links TRBV13 to TRBJ2-7; 7 bases are a match to TRBD2. CDR3 length: 16 residues. Germline V gene sequence: CDR1 PRHDT, CDR2 FYEKMQ (reference sequence). The V and J ends lost 4 bases and 3 bases, in that order; junction bases with no gene match: 12. The CDR3 reads CASSSSGTTPDYEQYF. The CDR3 DNA follows: TGTGCCAGCAGCTCCTCCGGGACTACCCCCGACTACGAGCAGTACTTC.

This clonotype was counted many times. V is TRBV4-1 and J is TRBJ1-1; D ambiguous. This CDR3 spans 16 amino acids. Per germline, CDR1 MGHRA and CDR2 YSYEKL. V lost 3 bases and J lost 1, with 15 bases in between. CDR3 amino acids: CASSHTLLAGNTEAFF. The CDR3, as DNA: TGCGCCAGCAGCCACACCCTACTGGCGGGGAACACTGAAGCTTTCTTT.

This clonotype was counted only a few times. The V gene is TRBV5-8, the J gene TRBJ1-3, with TRBD1 matching 7 bases. Germline-derived CDR1 and CDR2 are SGHTS and YDEGEE. V shed 1 base, J shed 2 bases, and the junction held 3 bases outside the gene matches. The CDR3 runs 15 residues. CDR3 in DNA: TGTGCCAGCAGCTTGCCCGGGACAGCTGGAAACACCATATATTTT. Its protein product is CASSLPGTAGNTIYF.

The chain has TRBV5-4 and TRBJ2-7; 8 nucleotides match TRBD2. V gave up 4 bases and J gave up 2 bases; unmatched junction bases: 11. This CDR3 spans 16 amino acids. The germline V gene encodes CDR1 SGHNT and CDR2 YYREEE (reference sequence). CDR3 sequence reads: CASSPTRGAETYEQYF. The CDR3 region has the DNA TGTGCCAGCAGCCCTACGCGGGGGGCAGAGACCTACGAGCAGTACTTC.

This clonotype was counted between two and nine times. J is TRBJ1-2 and V is TRBV29-1, with D possibly being TRBD1 (5 bases). This CDR3 region has 14 residues. CDR1 SQVTM and CDR2 ANQGSEA come from the germline V gene. Trimming left V 7 bases short and J 5 bases short, with 20 bases between. The CDR3, as DNA: TGCAGCGGGGGGGAAAGGGACTCCCCTTATGGCTACACCTTC. As protein: CSGGERDSPYGYTF.

This clonotype was observed many times. V is TRBV28 and J is TRBJ2-1; D is undetermined. V was shortened by 3 bases and J by 0 bases, with 12 bases between the two germline ends. The CDR3 is 16 residues long. Germline V gene lookup returns CDR1 MDHEN and CDR2 SYDVKM. In DNA, the CDR3 is TGTGCCAGCAGTTTCGGATGGCCTAGCTCCTACAATGAGCAGTTCTTC. It yields the protein CASSFGWPSSYNEQFF.

The chain links TRBV19 to TRBJ1-3, with D possibly matching TRBD1 (6 bases). Germline lookup yields CDR1 LNHDA and CDR2 SQIVND (reference sequence). The V end was cut by 3 bases, the J end by 3 bases, with 12 bases between. The CDR3 is made up of 15 amino acids. CDR3 in DNA: TGTGCCAGTAGTATTGGACAGACCCGTGGAAACACCATATATTTT. This codes for CASSIGQTRGNTIYF.

This clonotype was seen only a few times. The V gene is TRBV27, the J gene TRBJ1-3; D not certain. There are 16 residues in the CDR3. From germline, CDR1 is MNHEY and CDR2 SMNVEV (reference sequence). The V gene lost 0 bases and the J gene lost 0 bases, with 9 bases spanning the gap. The CDR3 region is CASSLSKRNSGNTIYF. CDR3 DNA sequence: TGTGCCAGCAGTTTATCGAAAAGGAACTCTGGAAACACCATATATTTT.

This clonotype has a count of ten or more. The rearrangement links TRBV7-6 to TRBJ2-7; D is undetermined. Trimming shortened V by 0 bases and J by 7 bases, and 10 bases separated the two germline ends. The CDR3 length is 13 residues. Germline V CDR1 and CDR2: SGHVS, FNYEAQ. CDR3: CASSLADRLEQYF. The CDR3 DNA reads as TGTGCCAGCAGCTTAGCAGACCGGTTGGAGCAGTACTTC. The full variable domain, rest sourced from reference TRBV7-6 and TRBJ2-7, is GAGVSQSPRYKVTKRGQDVALRCDPISGHVSLYWYRQALGQGPEFLTYFNYEAQQDKSGLPNDRFSAERPEGSISTLTIQRTEQRDSAMYRCASSLADRLEQYFGPGTRLTVT.

This clonotype was found many times. The V gene is TRBV20-1, the J gene TRBJ2-3, with 10 bases identical to TRBD2. The CDR3 sequence is 15 residues long. V was pared by 6 bases and J by 4 bases, with 10 bases of the junction left unmatched. Germline lookup yields CDR1 DFQATT and CDR2 SNEGSKA (reference sequence). This CDR3 reads CSAVKREGPSDTQYF. CDR3 coding DNA: TGCAGTGCGGTCAAGCGGGAGGGCCCGTCAGATACGCAGTATTTT.

This clonotype was recorded many times. V and J are TRBV5-1 and TRBJ1-2; 9 bases map to TRBD1. Germline loops: CDR1 SGHRS, CDR2 YFSETQ. This CDR3 comprises 14 residues. Trimming cost V 7 bases and J 4 bases; bases outside gene matches: 8. The DNA of the CDR3 is TGCGCCAGCTCTCCGGACAGGGGATTCTATGGCTACACCTTC. Amino acids: CASSPDRGFYGYTF.

This clonotype was seen at least ten times. The J gene is TRBJ2-7, the V gene TRBV28, with D uncertain. Trimming left V 3 bases short and J 3 bases short, with 6 bases between. Germline-derived CDR1 and CDR2 are MDHEN and SYDVKM. This CDR3 spans 12 amino acids. CDR3 sequence: CASSFRDYEQYF. In DNA, the CDR3 is TGTGCCAGCAGTTTTAGAGACTACGAGCAGTACTTC.

The table lists this clonotype with a few counts. This chain connects TRBV10-3 to TRBJ2-1; TRBD2 matches at 7 bases. The germline CDR1 and CDR2 sequences are ENHRY and SYGVKD. There are 16 residues in the CDR3. V dropped 0 bases and J dropped 7; count of bases not matched to a gene: 9. CDR3 sequence: CAISESTASGVNEQFF. CDR3 in DNA: TGTGCCATCAGTGAGTCTACCGCTAGCGGTGTGAATGAGCAGTTCTTC.

In its sample, this clonotype was seen many times. The chain uses TRBV6-6 and TRBJ2-3; D is undetermined. Trimming left V 2 bases short and J 2 bases short, with 8 bases between. From germline, CDR1 is MNHNY and CDR2 SVGAGI (reference sequence). The CDR3 has 14 amino acids. The CDR3 bases are TGTGCCAGCAGTTACGGCAGAGCCACAGATACGCAGTATTTT. This gives the protein CASSYGRATDTQYF.

This clonotype appeared many times. This chain connects TRBV3-1 to TRBJ2-4, with 10 bases that match TRBD1. CDR1 and CDR2 (germline): LGHDT, YNNKEL (reference sequence). V shed 0 bases, J shed 10 bases, and the junction held 3 bases outside the gene matches. CDR3 length: 14 amino acids. This CDR3 reads CASSQEADRGIQYF. CDR3 DNA sequence: TGTGCCAGCAGCCAAGAAGCGGACAGGGGGATTCAGTACTTC.

This clonotype came up many times. The rearrangement links TRBV3-1 to TRBJ1-1; tentatively, D is TRBD1 (5 bases). This CDR3 has 18 residues. V shed 4 bases and J shed 2 bases, with 23 bases lying between them. CDR1 and CDR2 (germline): LGHDT, YNNKEL (reference sequence). This chain's CDR3 is CASSPRIDTWGFNTEAFF. The CDR3 coding sequence is TGTGCCAGCAGCCCAAGAATCGACACCTGGGGGTTTAACACTGAAGCTTTCTTT.

CDR3 residues: CASSEGTAYRMFF. The CDR3 nucleotides are TGTGCCAGCAGTGAGGGGACGGCGTATAGGATGTTTTTT. The chain joins TRBV2 to TRBJ1-4; a weak D match, TRBD1 (5 bases). CDR3 length: 13 residues. The germline V gene has CDR1 SNHLY and CDR2 FYNNEI. V dropped 3 bases and J dropped 15 bases, with 17 bases sitting between them.

This clonotype was seen many times. The chain employs TRBV7-2 and TRBJ2-1; 8 bases line up with TRBD2. Germline CDR1 reads SGHTA; CDR2 reads FQGNSA. This CDR3 comprises 16 residues. V dropped 5 bases and J dropped 4; count of bases not matched to a gene: 10. The CDR3 sequence: CASSPPSGSRYNEQFF. The CDR3 DNA follows: TGTGCCAGCAGCCCCCCAAGCGGGAGTCGGTACAATGAGCAGTTCTTC.

As for this clonotype: This could be a read error, since a much larger clone is one nucleotide away. The chain joins TRBV27 to TRBJ1-5, with D possibly matching TRBD1 (5 bases). CDR3 length: 14 residues. CDR1 and CDR2 (germline): MNHEY, SMNVEV (reference sequence). The CDR3 spells CVSSFQGSNQPQHF. DNA of the CDR3: TGTGTCAGCAGTTTTCAGGGTAGCAATCAGCCCCAGCATTTT.

This clonotype was detected ten times or more. V is TRBV7-9 and J is TRBJ2-3, with 12 bases lining up with TRBD1. Germline V gene data show CDR1 as SEHNR and CDR2 as FQNEAQ (reference sequence). J was trimmed by 10 bases and V by 5 bases; bases with no gene match: 10. The CDR3 contains 15 residues. The CDR3 protein is CASSPAGTGGDAQYF. Written as DNA, the CDR3 is TGTGCCAGCAGCCCGGCCGGGACAGGGGGCGACGCGCAGTATTTT.

A remark on this clonotype: The junction differs from germline at one of its ends, possibly a read error. The J gene is TRBJ1-5, the V gene TRBV20-1, with a weak D call TRBD1 (6 bases). Germline CDR1 is DFQATT and CDR2 is SNEGSKA (reference sequence). CDR3 size: 13 residues. The chain's CDR3 is CNARGGSNQPQHF. The DNA of the CDR3 is TGCAATGCTAGAGGGGGTAGCAATCAGCCCCAGCATTTT.

This clonotype was seen repeatedly, ten times or more. The V gene is TRBV7-8, the J gene TRBJ2-2; D is unclear. Trimming removed 8 bases from V and 3 bases from J, with 7 bases in between. The CDR3 extends over 12 amino acids. Per the germline V gene, CDR1 is SGHVS and CDR2 is FQNEAQ. The CDR3 DNA reads TGTGCCAGCTGGGCGTACACCGGGGAGCTGTTTTTT. It encodes CASWAYTGELFF.

This clonotype was seen many times. This CDR3 reads CASSPFPQETQYF. CDR3 sequence (DNA): TGTGCCAGCTCACCGTTTCCCCAAGAGACCCAGTACTTC. The V and J genes are TRBV18 and TRBJ2-5; D gene ambiguous. Looked up from germline, CDR1 is KGHSH and CDR2 is LQKENI. The CDR3 is 13 residues long. Trimming cost V 3 bases and J 1 base, with 6 bases left between them.

The rearrangement links TRBV20-1 to TRBJ2-7; D remains unclear. The J call may be in error: the DNA end matches TRBJ2-1 better. Germline loops: CDR1 DFQATT, CDR2 SNEGSKA (reference sequence). CDR3 size: 12 residues. This CDR3 reads CSARRHPYEQFF. DNA for the CDR3: TGCAGTGCTAGAAGACACCCCTACGAGCAGTTCTTC.

The chain is built from TRBV12-3 or TRBV12-4 and TRBJ2-1, with a weak D call TRBD1 (6 bases). CDR3 size: 13 residues. Trimming left V 5 bases short and J 2 bases short, with 7 bases between. CDR3 in amino acids: CASSGQPYNEQFF. CDR3 DNA: TGTGCCAGCAGTGGACAGCCCTACAATGAGCAGTTCTTC.

V gene TRBV5-1 combines with J gene TRBJ2-5, with 14 bases aligning to TRBD2. Germline lookup yields CDR1 SGHRS and CDR2 YFSETQ. The CDR3 length is 17 residues. Trimming cost V 0 bases and J 7 bases; bases outside gene matches: 8. CDR3 protein: CASSLGLAGGPSGTQYF. CDR3 sequence (DNA): TGCGCCAGCAGCTTGGGACTAGCGGGAGGGCCGTCGGGGACCCAGTACTTC.